Below are 17 T cell receptor beta chains sequenced from a single sample in a study of T cells in Graves' hyperthyroidism and ophthalmopathy. RNA transcripts served as the template for amplifying TCR beta CDR3 regions. First-round RT-PCR targeting the TCR CDR3 was performed with the HTBI primer set. TCRdb re-analysed the multiplex PCR reads in MiXCR, keeping a single row per CDR3 protein. The table records approximately 400,000 distinct CDR3 sequences, approximately 14% of them present only once. Sample: blood. All receptors come from a woman aged 18-29 years with Graves' hyperthyroidism.

Points on this clonotype: Just one base apart from a much larger clone, this may be a read error. The genes are TRBV28 and TRBJ2-7, with 7 bases matching TRBD2. CDR3 length: 13 amino acids. The V segment lost 8 bases and the J segment 2 bases; nucleotides outside the gene matches: 6. CDR1 and CDR2 from the germline V gene are MDHEN and SYDVKM. The chain's CDR3 is CASGLLAAYEQYF. DNA of the CDR3: TGTGCCAGCGGACTTCTAGCGGCCTACGAGCAGTACTTC. The full variable domain, in which reference TRBV28 and TRBJ2-7 provide the parts outside the CDR3, is DVKVTQSSRYLVKRTGEKVFLECVQDMDHENMFWYRQDPGLGLRLIYFSYDVKMKEKGDIPEGYSVSREKKERFSLILESASTNQTSMYLCASGLLAAYEQYFGPGTRLTVT.

This clonotype was seen many times. The chain joins TRBV28 to TRBJ1-5; D is possibly TRBD1 (5 bases). CDR1 and CDR2 from the germline V gene are MDHEN and SYDVKM. The germline V and J ends were trimmed by 1 base and 4 bases, with 11 bases remaining between them. This CDR3 is built from 15 residues. CDR3 DNA sequence: TGTGCCAGCAGTTTATACCCCGACAGAAATCAGCCCCAGCATTTT. Its protein is CASSLYPDRNQPQHF.

This clonotype was recorded many times. The V call is TRBV7-2, the J call TRBJ2-2; D call uncertain. V lost 2 bases, J lost 6 bases, and 7 bases lay in between. Per germline, CDR1 SGHTA and CDR2 FQGNSA. The CDR3 totals 13 residues. CDR3 in amino acids: CASSLRVSGELFF. DNA of the CDR3: TGTGCCAGCAGCTTAAGGGTTTCCGGGGAGCTGTTTTTT.

This clonotype was recorded a few times. The chain links TRBV20-1 to TRBJ1-5; 7 nucleotides line up with TRBD1. Germline CDR1 DFQATT, CDR2 SNEGSKA (reference sequence). Trimming cost V 6 bases and J 7 bases; bases outside gene matches: 12. CDR3 length: 14 residues. CDR3: CSAPSEGADQPQHF. The CDR3 DNA reads TGCAGTGCGCCGTCGGAGGGGGCGGACCAGCCCCAGCATTTT.

In this sample, this clonotype turned up many times. The chain couples TRBV7-2 to TRBJ2-1; D is uncertain. CDR1 is SGHTA and CDR2 is FQGNSA in the germline V gene. The CDR3 is 11 amino acids. Trimming shortened V by 5 bases and J by 9 bases, and 8 bases separated the two germline ends. CDR3: CASSPSIEQFF. CDR3 DNA sequence: TGTGCCAGCAGCCCTAGTATTGAGCAGTTCTTC. Using reference TRBV7-2 and TRBJ2-1 for the parts outside the CDR3, the full variable domain is GAGVSQSPSNKVTEKGKDVELRCDPISGHTALYWYRQSLGQGLEFLIYFQGNSAPDKSGLPSDRFSAERTGGSVSTLTIQRTQQEDSAVYLCASSPSIEQFFGPGTRLTVL.

A word on this clonotype: A much larger clonotype is one base distant, so this may be a read error. This chain joins TRBV18 and TRBJ1-1; a possible D gene is TRBD1 (6 bases). Germline CDR1 reads KGHSH; CDR2 reads LQKENI. The CDR3 is 16 residues long. CDR3 sequence: CASSPSTGYLNTEASF. CDR3 in DNA: TGTGCCAGCTCACCTTCGACAGGATACTTGAACACTGAAGCTTCCTTT.

Ten or more counts support this clonotype. The chain uses TRBV6-5 and TRBJ1-6; the D gene is possibly TRBD1 (5 bases). Deletions cut 0 bases from V and 7 bases from J, with 13 bases between. This CDR3 spans 16 amino acids. CDR1 is MNHEY, CDR2 SVGAGI, per germline. CDR3 protein: CASSYSDRVLNSPLHF. For the CDR3, the DNA is TGTGCCAGCAGTTACTCAGACAGAGTGTTAAATTCACCCCTCCACTTT.

In this sample, this clonotype turned up many times. The chain has TRBV5-1 and TRBJ2-7; D is unresolved. Trimming shortened V by 1 base and J by 5 bases, and 13 bases separated the two germline ends. This CDR3 region has 14 residues. The germline CDR1 and CDR2 sequences are SGHRS and YFSETQ. For the CDR3, the DNA is TGCGCCAGCAGCTTGCCGGAGCAGCCAGACGAGCAGTACTTC. Translating it yields CASSLPEQPDEQYF.

This clonotype was counted a single time. A much larger clone differs by one base, so this may be a read error. The CDR3 end shows no conserved phenylalanine or tryptophan, and so a read error is likely. This chain connects TRBV6-2 or TRBV6-3 to TRBJ1-5, with D possibly being TRBD1 (5 bases). Trimming took off 6 bases at V and 6 bases at J, with 15 bases between the two ends. The length of the CDR3 is 14 residues. Germline assignment: CDR1 MNHEY and CDR2 SVGEGT. CDR3 nucleotides: TGTGCCAGCAGGAACCAGGGTATGACTCAGCCCCAGCATCTT. This gives the protein CASRNQGMTQPQHL.

In its sample, this clonotype was seen a few times. This chain joins TRBV5-1 and TRBJ1-3, with 8 positions matching TRBD1. This CDR3 has 16 residues. In germline, CDR1 is SGHRS, CDR2 YFSETQ. Germline trimming cut 0 bases from V and 2 bases from J; bases unmatched to any gene: 4. As DNA, the CDR3 is TGCGCCAGCAGCTTGGCTCAGGGGGCAACTGGAAACACCATATATTTT. This sequence encodes CASSLAQGATGNTIYF.

This clonotype showed up just a few times. Possible read error: a much larger clone is one base away. The chain carries TRBV7-3 and TRBJ1-5; the D gene is possibly TRBD1 (5 bases). This CDR3 contains 15 residues. The germline gives CDR1 SGHTA, CDR2 FQGTGA. As DNA, the CDR3 is TGTGCCAGCAGTTCGGGACTGCAAAAGACTCAGCCCCGGCATTTT. Amino acid sequence: CASSSGLQKTQPRHF. Based on the CDR3 plus reference TRBV7-3 and TRBJ1-5, the full variable domain is GAGVSQTPSNKVTEKGKYVELRCDPISGHTALYWYRQSLGQGPEFLIYFQGTGAADDSGLPNDRFFAVRPEGSVSTLKIQRTERGDSAVYLCASSSGLQKTQPRHFGDGTRLSIL.

This clonotype appeared many times. The chain joins TRBV12-3 or TRBV12-4 to TRBJ1-1; D not certain. V was cut by 3 bases and J by 2 bases, with 7 bases left in between. The CDR3 is 13 amino acids. DNA for the CDR3: TGTGCCAGCAGTTTTTTGCCTAACACTGAAGCTTTCTTT. It encodes CASSFLPNTEAFF.

In this sample, this clonotype turned up many times. This sequence joins TRBV20-1 and TRBJ1-5, with D tentatively TRBD1 (5 bases). Trimming left V 0 bases short and J 6 bases short, with 21 bases between. Germline V lookup: CDR1 DFQATT, CDR2 SNEGSKA (reference sequence). The CDR3 is 17 amino acids. The chain's CDR3 is CSARDGSGISDGQPQHF. CDR3 nucleotides: TGCAGTGCTAGAGATGGGTCAGGGATTAGCGACGGTCAGCCCCAGCATTTT.

This clonotype was found many times. The V gene is TRBV20-1, the J gene TRBJ2-7; 9 positions match TRBD1. V dropped 2 bases and J dropped 3; count of bases not matched to a gene: 5. Germline assignment: CDR1 DFQATT and CDR2 SNEGSKA (reference sequence). This CDR3 has 14 residues. The CDR3 coding sequence is TGCAGTGCTAGATCGACAGGGGGTTTCTACGAGCAGTACTTC. Translating it yields CSARSTGGFYEQYF.

The chain employs TRBV6-2 or TRBV6-3 and TRBJ1-5; 8 bases are shared with TRBD1. Germline loops: CDR1 MNHEY, CDR2 SVGEGT. Trimming removed 2 bases from V and 2 bases from J; junction bases left unmatched: 8. The CDR3 has 17 amino acids. The chain's CDR3 is CASSYGNQGAGNQPQHF. Here the CDR3 DNA reads TGTGCCAGCAGTTACGGGAACCAGGGGGCAGGCAATCAGCCCCAGCATTTT.

This clonotype turned up a few times. In nucleotides, the CDR3 is TGCGCCAGCAGCCAAGCAGGGGGGGGGTACTACAATGAGCAGTTCTTC. This sequence encodes CASSQAGGGYYNEQFF. The chain is built from TRBV4-1 and TRBJ2-1; D might be TRBD1 or TRBD2, each matching 7 bases. The CDR3 runs to 16 residues. The germline CDR1 and CDR2 sequences are MGHRA and YSYEKL. Trimming stripped 1 base from V and 3 bases from J, with 13 bases between.

A note on this clonotype: The junction shows a germline mismatch at one end, possibly a read error. V gene TRBV6-5 combines with J gene TRBJ2-1; 8 bases are shared with TRBD1. Germline CDR1 and CDR2: MNHEY and SVGAGI. CDR3 length: 15 residues. The CDR3 DNA sequence: TGTGCCAACAGTTCTTCCGGGACAGGCTACAATGAGCAGTTCTTC. It codes for CANSSSGTGYNEQFF.